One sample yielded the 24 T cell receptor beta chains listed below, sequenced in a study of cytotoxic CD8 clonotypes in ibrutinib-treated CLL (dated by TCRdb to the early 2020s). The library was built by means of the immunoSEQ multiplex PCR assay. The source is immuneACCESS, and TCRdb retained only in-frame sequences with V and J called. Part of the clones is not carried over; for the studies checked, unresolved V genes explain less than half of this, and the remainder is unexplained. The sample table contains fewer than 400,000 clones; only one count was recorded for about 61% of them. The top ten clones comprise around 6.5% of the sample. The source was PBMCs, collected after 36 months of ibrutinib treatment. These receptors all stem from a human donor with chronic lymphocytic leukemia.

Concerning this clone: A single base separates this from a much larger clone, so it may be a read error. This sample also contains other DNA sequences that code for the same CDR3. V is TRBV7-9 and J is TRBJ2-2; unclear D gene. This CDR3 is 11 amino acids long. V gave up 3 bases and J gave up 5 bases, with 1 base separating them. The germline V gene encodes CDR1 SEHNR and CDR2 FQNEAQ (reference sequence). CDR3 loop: CASSLTGELFF. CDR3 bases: TGTGCCAGCAGCTTGACCGGGGAGCTGTTTTTT.

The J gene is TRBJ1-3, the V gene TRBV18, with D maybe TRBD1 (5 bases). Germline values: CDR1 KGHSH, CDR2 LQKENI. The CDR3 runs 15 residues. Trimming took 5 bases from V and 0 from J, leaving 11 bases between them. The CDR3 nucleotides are TGTGCCAGCTCATCGGGACGGCTCTCTGGAAACACCATATATTTT. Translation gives CASSSGRLSGNTIYF. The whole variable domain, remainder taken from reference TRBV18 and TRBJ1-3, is NAGVMQNPRHLVRRRGQEARLRCSPMKGHSHVYWYRQLPEEGLKFMVYLQKENIIDESGMPKERFSAEFPKEGPSILRIQQVVRGDSAAYFCASSSGRLSGNTIYFGEGSWLTVV.

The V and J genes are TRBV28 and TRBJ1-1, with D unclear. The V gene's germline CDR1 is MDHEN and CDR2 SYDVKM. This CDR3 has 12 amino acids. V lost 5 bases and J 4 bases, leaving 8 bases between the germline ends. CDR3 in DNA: TGTGCCAGCAGTCTTTTTAGCACTGAAGCTTTCTTT. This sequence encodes CASSLFSTEAFF. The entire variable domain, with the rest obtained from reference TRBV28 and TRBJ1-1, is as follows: DVKVTQSSRYLVKRTGEKVFLECVQDMDHENMFWYRQDPGLGLRLIYFSYDVKMKEKGDIPEGYSVSREKKERFSLILESASTNQTSMYLCASSLFSTEAFFGQGTRLTVV.

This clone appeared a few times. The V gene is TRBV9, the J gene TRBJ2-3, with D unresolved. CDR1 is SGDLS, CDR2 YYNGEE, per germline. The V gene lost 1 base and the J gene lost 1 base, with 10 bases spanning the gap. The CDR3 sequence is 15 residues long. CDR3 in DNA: TGTGCCAGCAGCGTAACCTCTCAACGCACAGATACGCAGTATTTT. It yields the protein CASSVTSQRTDTQYF.

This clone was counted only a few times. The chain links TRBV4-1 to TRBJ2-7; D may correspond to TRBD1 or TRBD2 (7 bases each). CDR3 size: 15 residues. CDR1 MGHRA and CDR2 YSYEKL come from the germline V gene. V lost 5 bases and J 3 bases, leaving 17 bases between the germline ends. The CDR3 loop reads CASSGLGTGVYEQYF. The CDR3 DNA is TGCGCCAGCAGCGGACTAGGAACAGGGGTCTACGAGCAGTACTTC.

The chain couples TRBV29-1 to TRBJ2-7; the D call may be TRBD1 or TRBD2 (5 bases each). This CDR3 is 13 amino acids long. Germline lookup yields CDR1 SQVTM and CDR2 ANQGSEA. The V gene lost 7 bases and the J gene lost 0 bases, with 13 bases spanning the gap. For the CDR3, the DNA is TGCAGCGCTGGGACGTCCAACTCCTACGAGCAGTACTTC. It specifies CSAGTSNSYEQYF.

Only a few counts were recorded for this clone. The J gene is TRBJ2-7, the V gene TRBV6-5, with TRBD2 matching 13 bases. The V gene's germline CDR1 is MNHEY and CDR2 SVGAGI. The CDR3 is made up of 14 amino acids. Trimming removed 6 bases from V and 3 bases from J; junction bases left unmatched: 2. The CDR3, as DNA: TGTGCCAGCAGGAGACTAGCGGGAGGCTACGAGCAGTACTTC. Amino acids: CASRRLAGGYEQYF.

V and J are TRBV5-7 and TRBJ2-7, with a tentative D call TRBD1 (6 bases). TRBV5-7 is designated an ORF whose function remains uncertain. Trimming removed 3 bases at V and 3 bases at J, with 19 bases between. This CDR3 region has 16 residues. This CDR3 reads CASSWDRDNRYYEQYF. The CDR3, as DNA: TGTGCCAGCAGCTGGGACCGGGACAACAGATACTACGAGCAGTACTTC.

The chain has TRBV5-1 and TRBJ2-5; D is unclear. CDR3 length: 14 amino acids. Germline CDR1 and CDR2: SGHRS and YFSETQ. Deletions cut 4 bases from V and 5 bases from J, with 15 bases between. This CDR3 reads CASSPFGFKETQYF. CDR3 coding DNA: TGCGCCAGCAGCCCATTCGGGTTCAAGGAGACCCAGTACTTC.

The CDR3 DNA reads TGTGCCAGCAGCTTAGATTCAGGGCCGGAAGCTTTCTTT. It codes for CASSLDSGPEAFF. The rearrangement joins TRBV7-9 to TRBJ1-1, with D perhaps TRBD1 (5 bases). Germline CDR1 reads SEHNR; CDR2 reads FQNEAQ (reference sequence). CDR3 length: 13 amino acids. Trimming shortened V by 1 base and J by 8 bases, and 11 bases separated the two germline ends.

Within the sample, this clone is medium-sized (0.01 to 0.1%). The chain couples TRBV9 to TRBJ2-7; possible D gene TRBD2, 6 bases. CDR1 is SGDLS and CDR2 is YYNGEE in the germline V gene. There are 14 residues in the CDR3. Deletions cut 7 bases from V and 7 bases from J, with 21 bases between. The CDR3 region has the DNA TGTGCCAGCCGCCTCTCGGACGGGAGTGGGGAGCAGTACTTC. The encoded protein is CASRLSDGSGEQYF.

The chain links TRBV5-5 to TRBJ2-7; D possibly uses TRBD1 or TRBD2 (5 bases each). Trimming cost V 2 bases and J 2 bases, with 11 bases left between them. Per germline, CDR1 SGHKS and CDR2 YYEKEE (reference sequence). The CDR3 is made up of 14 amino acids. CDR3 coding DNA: TGTGCCAGCAGCTTCCGGGACGGGACCTACGAGCAGTACTTC. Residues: CASSFRDGTYEQYF.

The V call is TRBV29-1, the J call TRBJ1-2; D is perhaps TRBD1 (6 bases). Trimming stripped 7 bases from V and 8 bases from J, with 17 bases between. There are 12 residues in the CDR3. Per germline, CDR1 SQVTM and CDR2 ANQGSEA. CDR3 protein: CSGFRTDVGYTF. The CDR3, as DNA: TGCAGCGGATTCAGGACAGACGTGGGCTACACCTTC. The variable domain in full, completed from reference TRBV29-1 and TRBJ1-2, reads SAVISQKPSRDICQRGTSLTIQCQVDSQVTMMFWYRQQPGQSLTLIATANQGSEATYESGFVIDKFPISRPNLTFSTLTVSNMSPEDSSIYLCSGFRTDVGYTFGSGTRLTVV.

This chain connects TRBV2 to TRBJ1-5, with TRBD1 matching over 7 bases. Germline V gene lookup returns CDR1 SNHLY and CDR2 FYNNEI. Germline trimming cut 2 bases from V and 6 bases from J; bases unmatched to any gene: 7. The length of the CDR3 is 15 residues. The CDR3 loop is CASSERRQGVQPQHF. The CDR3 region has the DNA TGTGCCAGCAGTGAAAGGCGGCAGGGGGTTCAGCCCCAGCATTTT. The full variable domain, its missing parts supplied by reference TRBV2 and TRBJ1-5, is EPEVTQTPSHQVTQMGQEVILRCVPISNHLYFYWYRQILGQKVEFLVSFYNNEISEKSEIFDDQFSVERPDGSNFTLKIRSTKLEDSAMYFCASSERRQGVQPQHFGDGTRLSIL.

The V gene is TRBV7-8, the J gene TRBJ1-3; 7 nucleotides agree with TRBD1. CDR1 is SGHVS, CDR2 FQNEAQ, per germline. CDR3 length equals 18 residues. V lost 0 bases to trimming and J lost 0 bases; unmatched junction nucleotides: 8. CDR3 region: CASSLAARTGLSGNTIYF. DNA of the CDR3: TGTGCCAGCAGCTTAGCCGCAAGGACAGGTCTCTCTGGAAACACCATATATTTT.

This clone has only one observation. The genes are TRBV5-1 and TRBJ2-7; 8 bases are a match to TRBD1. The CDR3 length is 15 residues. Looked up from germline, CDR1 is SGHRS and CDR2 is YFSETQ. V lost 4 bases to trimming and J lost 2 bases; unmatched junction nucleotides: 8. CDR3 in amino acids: CASSPGTGATYEQYF. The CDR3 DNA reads TGCGCCAGCAGCCCAGGGACAGGAGCCACCTACGAGCAGTACTTC.

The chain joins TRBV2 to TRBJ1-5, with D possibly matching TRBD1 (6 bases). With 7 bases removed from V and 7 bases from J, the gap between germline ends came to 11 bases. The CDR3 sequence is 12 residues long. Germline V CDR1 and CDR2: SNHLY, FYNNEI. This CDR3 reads CASKAGEQPQHF. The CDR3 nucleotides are TGTGCCAGCAAGGCAGGGGAACAGCCCCAGCATTTT.

Here the CDR3 DNA reads TGTGCCAGCAGCCCGACTCGACTAGCGGGAGGTTTTTGGAATGAGCAGTTCTTC. It encodes CASSPTRLAGGFWNEQFF. The V and J genes are TRBV7-2 and TRBJ2-1; 13 bases fit TRBD2. Germline CDR1 reads SGHTA; CDR2 reads FQGNSA. The length of the CDR3 is 18 residues. Germline trimming cut 5 bases from V and 7 bases from J; bases unmatched to any gene: 14.

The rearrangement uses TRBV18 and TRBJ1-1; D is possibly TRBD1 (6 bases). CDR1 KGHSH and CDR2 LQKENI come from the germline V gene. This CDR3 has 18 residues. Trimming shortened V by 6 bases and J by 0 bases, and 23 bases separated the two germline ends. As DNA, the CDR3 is TGTGCCAGCTCCGCATCGGGAGCAGGGGTGGGGATGAACACTGAAGCTTTCTTT. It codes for CASSASGAGVGMNTEAFF.

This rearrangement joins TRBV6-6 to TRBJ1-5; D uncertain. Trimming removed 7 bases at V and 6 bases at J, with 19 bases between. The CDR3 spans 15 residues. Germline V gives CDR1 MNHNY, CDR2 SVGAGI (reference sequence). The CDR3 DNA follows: TGTGCCAGCAATGATCTCGCCAGGAGTCGTCAGCCCCAGCATTTT. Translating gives CASNDLARSRQPQHF.

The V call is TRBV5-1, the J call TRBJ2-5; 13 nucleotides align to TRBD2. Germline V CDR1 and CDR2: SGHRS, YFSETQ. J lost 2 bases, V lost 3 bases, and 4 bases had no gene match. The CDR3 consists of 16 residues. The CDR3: CASSYGTSGDQETQYF. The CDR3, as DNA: TGCGCCAGCAGCTATGGGACTAGCGGGGATCAAGAGACCCAGTACTTC.

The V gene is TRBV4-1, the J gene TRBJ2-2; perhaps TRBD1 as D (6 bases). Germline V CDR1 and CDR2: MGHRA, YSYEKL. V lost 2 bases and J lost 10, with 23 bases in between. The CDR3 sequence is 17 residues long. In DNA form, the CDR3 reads TGCGCCAGCAGCCAACCCGACAGGAAGCCGAATGTCGAGGAGCTGTTTTTT. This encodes CASSQPDRKPNVEELFF.

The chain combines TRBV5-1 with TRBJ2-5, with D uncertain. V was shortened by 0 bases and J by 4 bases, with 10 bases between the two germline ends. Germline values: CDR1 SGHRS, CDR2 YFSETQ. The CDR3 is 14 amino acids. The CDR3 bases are TGCGCCAGCAGCTTGGCTGGCGGTTCAGAGACCCAGTACTTC. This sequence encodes CASSLAGGSETQYF.

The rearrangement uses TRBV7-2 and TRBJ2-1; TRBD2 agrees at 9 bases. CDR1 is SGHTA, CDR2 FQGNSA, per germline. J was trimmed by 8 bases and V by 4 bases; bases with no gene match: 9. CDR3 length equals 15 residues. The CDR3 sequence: CASSSGGGGAYEQFF. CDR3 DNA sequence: TGTGCCAGCAGCTCGGGCGGCGGGGGGGCCTATGAGCAGTTCTTC.